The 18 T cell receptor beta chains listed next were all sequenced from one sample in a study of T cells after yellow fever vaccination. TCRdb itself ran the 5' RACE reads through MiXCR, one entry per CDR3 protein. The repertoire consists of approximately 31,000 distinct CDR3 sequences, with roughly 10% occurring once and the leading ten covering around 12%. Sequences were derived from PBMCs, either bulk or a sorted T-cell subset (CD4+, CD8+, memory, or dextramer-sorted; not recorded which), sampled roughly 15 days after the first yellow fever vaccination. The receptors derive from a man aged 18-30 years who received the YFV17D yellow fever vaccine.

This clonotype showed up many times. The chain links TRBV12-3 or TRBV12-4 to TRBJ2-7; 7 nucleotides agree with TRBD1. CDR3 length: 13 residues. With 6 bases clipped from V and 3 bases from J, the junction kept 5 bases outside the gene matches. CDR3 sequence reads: CASSRGTFYEQYF. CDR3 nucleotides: TGTGCCAGCAGCAGGGGGACATTCTACGAGCAGTACTTC.

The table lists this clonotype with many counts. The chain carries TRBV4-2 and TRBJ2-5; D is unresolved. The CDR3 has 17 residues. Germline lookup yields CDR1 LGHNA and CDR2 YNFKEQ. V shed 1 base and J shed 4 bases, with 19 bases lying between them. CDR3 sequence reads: CASSQAGGPGSGETQYF. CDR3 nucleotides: TGTGCCAGCAGCCAAGCAGGTGGTCCAGGTTCGGGAGAGACCCAGTACTTC.

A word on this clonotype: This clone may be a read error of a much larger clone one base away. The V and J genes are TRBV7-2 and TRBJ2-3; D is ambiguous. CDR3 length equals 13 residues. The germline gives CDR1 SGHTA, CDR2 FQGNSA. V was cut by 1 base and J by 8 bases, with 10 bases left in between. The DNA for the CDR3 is TGTGCCAGCAGCTTAGAGTCTTGGGGTACGCAGTATTTT. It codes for CASSLESWGTQYF.

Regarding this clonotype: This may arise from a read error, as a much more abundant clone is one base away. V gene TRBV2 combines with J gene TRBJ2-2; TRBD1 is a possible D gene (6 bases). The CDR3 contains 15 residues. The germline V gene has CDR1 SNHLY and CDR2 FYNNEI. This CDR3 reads CGSMLLRTVSGELFF. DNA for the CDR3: TGTGGCAGCATGCTACTACGGACAGTTAGCGGGGAGCTGTTTTTT.

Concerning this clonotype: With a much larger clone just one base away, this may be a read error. The CDR3: CASSLNPSGGRPQHF. The CDR3 DNA is TGTGCCAGCAGCTTAAATCCGTCGGGGGGTCGGCCCCAGCATTTT. The V call is TRBV11-2, the J call TRBJ1-5; the D gene is possibly TRBD1 (5 bases). From germline, CDR1 is SGHAT and CDR2 FQNNGV. The length of the CDR3 is 15 residues. V was pared by 2 bases and J by 9 bases, with 17 bases between.

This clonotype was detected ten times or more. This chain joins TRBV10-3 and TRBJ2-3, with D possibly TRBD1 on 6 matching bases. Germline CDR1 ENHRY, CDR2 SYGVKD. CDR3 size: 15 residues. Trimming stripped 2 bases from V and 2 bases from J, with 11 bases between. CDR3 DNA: TGTGCCATCAGTGAGGAGGGGGTTTCCACAGATACGCAGTATTTT. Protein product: CAISEEGVSTDTQYF.

This CDR3 reads CASSPSEQRAGELFF. The CDR3 coding sequence is TGTGCCAGCTCACCATCGGAACAGAGGGCCGGGGAGCTGTTTTTT. V and J are TRBV18 and TRBJ2-2; possibly TRBD2 for D (5 bases). The CDR3 length is 15 residues. Per the germline V gene, CDR1 is KGHSH and CDR2 is LQKENI. Trimming took off 2 bases at V and 6 bases at J, with 13 bases between the two ends.

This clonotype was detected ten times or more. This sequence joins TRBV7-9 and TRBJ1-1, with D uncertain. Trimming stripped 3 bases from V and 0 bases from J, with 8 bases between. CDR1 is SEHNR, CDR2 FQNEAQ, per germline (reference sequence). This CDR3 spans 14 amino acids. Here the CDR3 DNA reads TGTGCCAGCAGCTTCCAGACTGTGAACACTGAAGCTTTCTTT. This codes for CASSFQTVNTEAFF.

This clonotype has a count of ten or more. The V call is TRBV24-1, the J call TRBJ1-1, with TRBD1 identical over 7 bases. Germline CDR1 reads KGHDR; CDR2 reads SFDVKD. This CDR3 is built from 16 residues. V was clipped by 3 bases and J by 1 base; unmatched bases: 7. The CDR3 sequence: CATSDATDRANTEAFF. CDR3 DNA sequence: TGTGCCACCAGTGATGCGACCGACAGGGCGAACACTGAAGCTTTCTTT.

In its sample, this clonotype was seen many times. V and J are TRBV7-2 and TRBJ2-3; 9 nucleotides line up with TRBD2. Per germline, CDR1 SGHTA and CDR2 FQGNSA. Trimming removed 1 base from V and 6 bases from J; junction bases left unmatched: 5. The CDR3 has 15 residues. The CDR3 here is CASSLVRAGGDTQYF. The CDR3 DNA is TGTGCCAGCAGCTTAGTTCGAGCGGGGGGCGATACGCAGTATTTT.

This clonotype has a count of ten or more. The CDR3 loop is CSASSRTSGGAGQYV. Here the CDR3 DNA reads TGCAGTGCTAGTAGCCGGACTAGCGGGGGGGCCGGGCAGTACGTC. J is TRBJ2-7 and V is TRBV20-1, with 15 bases aligning to TRBD2. This CDR3 spans 15 amino acids. The germline V gene encodes CDR1 DFQATT and CDR2 SNEGSKA (reference sequence). Trimming took 3 bases from V and 9 from J; bases not matched to a gene: 9.

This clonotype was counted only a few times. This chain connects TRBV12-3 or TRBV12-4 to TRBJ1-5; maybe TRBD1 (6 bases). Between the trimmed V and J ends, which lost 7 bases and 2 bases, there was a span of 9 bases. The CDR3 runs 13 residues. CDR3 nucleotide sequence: TGTGCCAGCAAGGGGGGTGGCAATCAGCCCCAGCATTTT. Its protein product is CASKGGGNQPQHF.

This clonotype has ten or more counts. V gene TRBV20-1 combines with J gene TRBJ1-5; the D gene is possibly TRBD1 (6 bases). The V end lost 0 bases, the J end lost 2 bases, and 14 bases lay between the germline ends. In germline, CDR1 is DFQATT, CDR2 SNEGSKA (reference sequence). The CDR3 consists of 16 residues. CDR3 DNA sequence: TGCAGTGCTAGAGATCCCGGACAGCCCCGCAATCAGCCCCAGCATTTT. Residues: CSARDPGQPRNQPQHF.

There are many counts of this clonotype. This chain's CDR3 is CASSLFEGRTKEQYF. The CDR3 DNA reads TGTGCCAGCAGCTTATTCGAGGGCAGGACTAAGGAGCAGTACTTC. The chain couples TRBV7-9 to TRBJ2-7, with a weak D call TRBD2 (6 bases). Trimming pared 2 bases from V and 7 bases from J, leaving 18 bases between. The CDR3 sequence is 15 residues long. Germline lookup yields CDR1 SEHNR and CDR2 FQNEAQ (reference sequence).

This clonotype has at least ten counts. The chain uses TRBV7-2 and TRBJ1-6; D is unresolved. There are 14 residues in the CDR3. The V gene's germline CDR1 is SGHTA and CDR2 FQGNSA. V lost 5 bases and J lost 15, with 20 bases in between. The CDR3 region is CASSPTGTRPLLHF. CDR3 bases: TGTGCCAGCAGCCCGACTGGAACCCGCCCTCTCCTCCACTTT. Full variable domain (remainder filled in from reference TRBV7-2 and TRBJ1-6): GAGVSQSPSNKVTEKGKDVELRCDPISGHTALYWYRQSLGQGLEFLIYFQGNSAPDKSGLPSDRFSAERTGGSVSTLTIQRTQQEDSAVYLCASSPTGTRPLLHFGNGTRLTVT.

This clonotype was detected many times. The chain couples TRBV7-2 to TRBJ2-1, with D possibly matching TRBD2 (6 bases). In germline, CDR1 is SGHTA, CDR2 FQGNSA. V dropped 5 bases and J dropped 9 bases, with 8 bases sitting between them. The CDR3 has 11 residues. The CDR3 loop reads CASSQTSEQFF. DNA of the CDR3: TGTGCCAGCAGCCAGACTAGTGAGCAGTTCTTC. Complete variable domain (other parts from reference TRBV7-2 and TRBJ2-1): GAGVSQSPSNKVTEKGKDVELRCDPISGHTALYWYRQSLGQGLEFLIYFQGNSAPDKSGLPSDRFSAERTGGSVSTLTIQRTQQEDSAVYLCASSQTSEQFFGPGTRLTVL.

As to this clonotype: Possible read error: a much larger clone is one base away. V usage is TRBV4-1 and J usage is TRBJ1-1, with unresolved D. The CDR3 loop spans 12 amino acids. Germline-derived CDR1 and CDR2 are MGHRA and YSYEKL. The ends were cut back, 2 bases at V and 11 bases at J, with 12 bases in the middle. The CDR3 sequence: CASSQYWQAAFF. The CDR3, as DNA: TGCGCCAGCAGCCAATATTGGCAGGCGGCTTTCTTT.

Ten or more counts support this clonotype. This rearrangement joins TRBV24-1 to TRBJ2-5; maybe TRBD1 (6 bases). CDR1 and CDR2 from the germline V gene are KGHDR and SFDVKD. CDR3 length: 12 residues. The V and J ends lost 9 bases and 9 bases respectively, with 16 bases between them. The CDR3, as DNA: TGTGCCACCGAGGGGGATGGGATGTCCCAGTACTTC. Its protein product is CATEGDGMSQYF.